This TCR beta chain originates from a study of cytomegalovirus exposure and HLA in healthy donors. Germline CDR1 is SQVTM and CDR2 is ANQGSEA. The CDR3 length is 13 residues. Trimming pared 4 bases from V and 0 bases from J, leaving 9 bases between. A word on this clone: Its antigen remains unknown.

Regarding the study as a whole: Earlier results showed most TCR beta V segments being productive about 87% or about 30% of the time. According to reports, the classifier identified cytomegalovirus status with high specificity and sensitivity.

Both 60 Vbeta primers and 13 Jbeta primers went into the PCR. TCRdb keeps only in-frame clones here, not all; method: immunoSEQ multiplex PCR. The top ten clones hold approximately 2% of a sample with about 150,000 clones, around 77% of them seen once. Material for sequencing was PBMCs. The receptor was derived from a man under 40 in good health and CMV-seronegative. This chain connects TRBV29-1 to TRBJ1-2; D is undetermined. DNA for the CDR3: TGCAGCGTTGGGGAGGCTCCTAACTATGGCTACACCTTC. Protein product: CSVGEAPNYGYTF. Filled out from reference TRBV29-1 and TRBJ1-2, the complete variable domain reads SAVISQKPSRDICQRGTSLTIQCQVDSQVTMMFWYRQQPGQSLTLIATANQGSEATYESGFVIDKFPISRPNLTFSTLTVSNMSPEDSSIYLCSVGEAPNYGYTFGSGTRLTVV.